This T cell receptor beta chain comes out of a study of post-analysis software for immune sequencing data (dated by TCRdb to between 2014 and 2016). Concerning the study at large: Disease courses on record covered relapsing-remitting, secondary progressive and progressive-relapsing multiple sclerosis, though some patients had no subtype annotation. A subset of samples was prepared in parallel using single-end sample barcoding, then pooled and co-amplified after Illumina adapter ligation. The multiple sclerosis patient repertoires were compared with under 13 previously published healthy control repertoires from donors aged about 6 to 26 years. Beyond this particular receptor, the publication reports: Four or five TRBV segments, including TRBV5-6, TRBV5-1 and TRBV20-1, were significantly more frequent in patients than controls. Direct clustering with F measure revealed strong co-clustering of samples prepared in the same batch, which led to a batch-effect correction. The multiple sclerosis patient group was slightly younger than the control group. Multiple sclerosis patients had significantly lower normalized Chao1 diversity than controls, a result that suggests substantial peripheral T-cell clonal expansion.

TCR beta repertoires were profiled from peripheral blood of about a dozen young patients with multiple sclerosis to demonstrate the VDJtools post-analysis software. The multiple sclerosis patients were children and adolescents ranging in age from about 6 to 17 years. Including cysteine and phenylalanine, the CDR3 has 17 amino acids. The sequence is cut down to CDR3 DNA, 51 bases in frame from base 1. V is pruned by 4 bases and J by 1 base, leaving 6 bases of the junction without a gene match. From a lookup of the germline V gene, CDR1 and CDR2 are SGHRS and YFSETQ. On this clonotype itself: Its antigen remains unidentified. No much larger clone is present one base from it, and per-base qualities are unavailable.

The library relied on PCR. The instrument was an Illumina HiSeq 2500. Unique molecular identifiers were incorporated into TCR beta cDNA libraries to reduce PCR and sequencing biases. Per 1 to 10 million input T cells, roughly 500,000 cDNA molecules were obtained, such that each molecule approximated one T cell. The same protocol used for the earlier healthy control dataset was applied to prepare and sequence the patient libraries. Within a given batch, samples were prepared together, multiplexed and sequenced on the same HiSeq lane. In the authors' own workflow: Raw barcoded reads were processed with MIGEC, discarding single-read molecular identifier groups before consensus assembly and CDR3 extraction. VDJtools was used for post-analysis of the clonotype tables, and diversity was normalized by down-sampling every dataset to the size of the smallest sample. Repertoire overlap clustering matched CDR3 amino acid but not nucleotide sequences to correct batch-related cross-sample contamination. In TCRdb, the public reads were trimmed at Q25 with fastp and aligned with MiXCR, with productive beta chains retained. Records with the same CDR3 protein are collapsed into one entry carrying the most frequent genes and DNA. None of the V and J calls come from the authors' own analysis; TCRdb made them. For this sample there are 550,000 to 700,000 distinct CDR3 sequences; roughly 46% appear just once. Together, the top ten hold approximately 1.7% of the sample.

The sequence joins TRBV5-1 to TRBJ2-3; 13 middle bases align to TRBD2. This sequence was found in a girl aged 5 to 17 with multiple sclerosis. The specimen sequenced was blood. CDR3 sequence: CASSLRLAGGRTDTQYF. The nucleotide sequence reads TGCGCCAGCAGCCTTCGACTAGCGGGAGGCCGCACAGATACGCAGTATTTT.